The TCR beta chain under discussion was sequenced for a study of OX40 agonist ivuxolimab in advanced cancers. Whole-study context: Patients were dosed intravenously with ivuxolimab at 0.01 to 10 mg/kg every 2 weeks.

Concerning this clone itself: What it binds is not known.

Findings and caveats of the study: The average count of expanded clones was higher among CD8+ T cells than among CD4+. Antigen specificity was not determined for the expanded peripheral T cells.

Losses at the gene ends were 6 bases for V and 7 bases for J; bases not matched to a gene: 6. CDR1 and CDR2 (germline): MNHEY, SVGAGI. The CDR3 extends over 14 amino acids. Sequencing used immunoSEQ multiplex PCR; TCRdb keeps in-frame clones, though not all of them. The data show around 72,000 clones, with 70% to 90% seen just once and approximately 8% held by the top ten. The specimen was CD4+ or CD8+ T cells sorted from blood, collected in a trial of the OX40 agonist ivuxolimab. The chain recombines TRBV6-5 with TRBJ1-5, with 10 positions matching TRBD1. The sequence was obtained from an adult with an advanced solid tumor such as melanoma, head and neck, liver or kidney cancer. The CDR3 coding sequence is TGTGCCAGCAGAGAGACAGGGGGCGACCAGCCCCAGCATTTT. It specifies CASRETGGDQPQHF.